This passage covers 18 T cell receptor beta chains from one sample sequenced in a study of patients and donors after allogeneic stem cell transplantation. TCRdb itself ran the RT-PCR reads through MiXCR, one entry per CDR3 protein. This table has approximately 99,000 distinct CDR3 sequences, around 36% appearing once. Sequencing was carried out using blood, either unsorted or a sorted T cell fraction (not recorded which). The receptors stem from a human donor who was either an allogeneic HSCT recipient or a stem cell or donor lymphocyte infusion donor (not recorded which). It is not recorded whose cells these are; they may come from a transplant donor.

This sequence joins TRBV12-3 or TRBV12-4 and TRBJ2-1; 9 bases align to TRBD1. This CDR3 spans 14 amino acids. Trimming at V came to 4 bases and at J to 4 bases, leaving 2 bases not matched to a gene. In nucleotides, the CDR3 is TGTGCCAGCAGTTGGGACAGGGTTTACAATGAGCAGTTCTTC. Translated: CASSWDRVYNEQFF.

This clonotype was counted ten times or more. The rearrangement joins TRBV29-1 to TRBJ1-1; maybe TRBD1 (6 bases). Germline CDR1 SQVTM, CDR2 ANQGSEA. The CDR3 is made up of 11 amino acids. V gave up 6 bases and J gave up 8 bases, with 13 bases separating them. DNA for the CDR3: TGCAGCGTCGCGGACAGAGGCGAAGCTTTCTTT. Translation gives CSVADRGEAFF. The full variable domain, in which reference TRBV29-1 and TRBJ1-1 provide the parts outside the CDR3, is SAVISQKPSRDICQRGTSLTIQCQVDSQVTMMFWYRQQPGQSLTLIATANQGSEATYESGFVIDKFPISRPNLTFSTLTVSNMSPEDSSIYLCSVADRGEAFFGQGTRLTVV.

The J gene is TRBJ2-7, the V gene TRBV15, with TRBD2 identical over 12 bases. The germline V gene encodes CDR1 LNHNV and CDR2 YYDKDF (reference sequence). The CDR3 is 15 residues long. After removal of 5 bases from V and 2 bases from J, the junction contained 4 bases not matched to a gene. The CDR3 DNA is TGTGCCACCAGCCACCGACTAGCGGGAGCCTACGAGCAGTACTTC. Its translation is CATSHRLAGAYEQYF. The variable domain in full, completed from reference TRBV15 and TRBJ2-7, reads DAMVIQNPRYQVTQFGKPVTLSCSQTLNHNVMYWYQQKSSQAPKLLFHYYDKDFNNEADTPDNFQSRRPNTSFCFLDIRSPGLGDTAMYLCATSHRLAGAYEQYFGPGTRLTVT.

This clonotype was counted only a few times. The chain links TRBV7-2 to TRBJ2-1, with D perhaps matching TRBD2 (6 bases). This CDR3 contains 14 residues. Germline loops: CDR1 SGHTA, CDR2 FQGNSA. The V end lost 3 bases, the J end lost 2 bases, and 8 bases lay between the germline ends. Here the CDR3 DNA reads TGTGCCAGCAGCTTCGGACTAACCTACAATGAGCAGTTCTTC. Amino acid sequence: CASSFGLTYNEQFF.

The chain links TRBV28 to TRBJ2-1; TRBD2 matches 11 bases. This CDR3 has 16 amino acids. Germline CDR1 is MDHEN and CDR2 is SYDVKM. V trimming: 4 bases; J trimming: 8 bases; junction bases outside the gene matches: 10. CDR3 nucleotides: TGTGCCAGCAGTTCGTACACTAGCGGGAGATTCTATGAGCAGTTCTTC. Translation: CASSSYTSGRFYEQFF.

The V gene is TRBV5-1, the J gene TRBJ2-1; 8 nucleotides line up with TRBD2. CDR1 is SGHRS and CDR2 is YFSETQ in the germline V gene. After removal of 2 bases from V and 7 bases from J, the junction contained 14 bases not matched to a gene. This CDR3 is built from 17 residues. The CDR3 here is CASSLKIAGLLSNEQFF. The DNA for the CDR3 is TGCGCCAGCAGCTTAAAAATAGCGGGACTACTATCAAATGAGCAGTTCTTC.

The rearrangement uses TRBV5-1 and TRBJ2-1; 15 bases line up with TRBD2. The V and J ends lost 7 bases and 7 bases, in that order; junction bases with no gene match: 3. Germline loops: CDR1 SGHRS, CDR2 YFSETQ. The CDR3 is 14 residues long. The CDR3 region is CASRGLAGGNEQFF. CDR3 coding DNA: TGCGCCAGCCGAGGACTAGCGGGAGGGAATGAGCAGTTCTTC. Full variable domain (rest looked up from reference TRBV5-1 and TRBJ2-1): KAGVTQTPRYLIKTRGQQVTLSCSPISGHRSVSWYQQTPGQGLQFLFEYFSETQRNKGNFPGRFSGRQFSNSRSEMNVSTLELGDSALYLCASRGLAGGNEQFFGPGTRLTVL.

The sample holds a few counts of this clonotype. The chain uses TRBV28 and TRBJ2-7; D not certain. The germline V gene encodes CDR1 MDHEN and CDR2 SYDVKM. The CDR3 is made up of 14 amino acids. The V end lost 3 bases, the J end lost 6 bases, and 15 bases lay between the germline ends. CDR3 sequence (DNA): TGTGCCAGCAGTTTGACGGCACCCTACCTCGAGCAGTACTTC. Protein sequence: CASSLTAPYLEQYF.

There are a few counts of this clonotype. This chain links TRBV20-1 with TRBJ1-1; 8 bases are a match to TRBD1. The length of the CDR3 is 14 residues. V lost 4 bases to trimming and J lost 2 bases; unmatched junction nucleotides: 6. Germline CDR1 and CDR2: DFQATT and SNEGSKA (reference sequence). The CDR3 sequence: CSAKRTGINTEAFF. In DNA, the CDR3 is TGCAGTGCTAAAAGGACAGGGATCAACACTGAAGCTTTCTTT.

This clonotype came up a few times. The chain carries TRBV5-6 and TRBJ2-1; possibly TRBD1 for D (5 bases). V was shortened by 2 bases and J by 9 bases, with 18 bases between the two germline ends. The CDR3 is made up of 15 amino acids. Germline V gives CDR1 SGHDT, CDR2 YYEEEE. CDR3 region: CASSLYPTGLAEQFF. The CDR3 region has the DNA TGTGCCAGCAGCTTATACCCCACAGGTTTAGCTGAGCAGTTCTTC.

The chain recombines TRBV28 with TRBJ1-1; D is unclear. The CDR3 is made up of 13 amino acids. Deletions cut 6 bases from V and 1 base from J, with 9 bases between. Germline assignment: CDR1 MDHEN and CDR2 SYDVKM. Here the CDR3 DNA reads TGTGCCAGCAGGGAGCAGGCGAACACTGAAGCTTTCTTT. Translating it yields CASREQANTEAFF.

The chain recombines TRBV7-9 with TRBJ2-7; D may be TRBD1 (6 bases). The V and J ends lost 3 bases and 3 bases respectively, with 15 bases between them. Germline V lookup: CDR1 SEHNR, CDR2 FQNEAQ (reference sequence). The CDR3 length is 15 residues. This CDR3 reads CASSFGSGQLYEQYF. The CDR3, as DNA: TGTGCCAGCAGCTTTGGGTCGGGACAACTCTACGAGCAGTACTTC.

This clonotype was seen just once. The chain recombines TRBV5-1 with TRBJ2-7, with D possibly TRBD1 on 5 matching bases. The germline gives CDR1 SGHRS, CDR2 YFSETQ. Deletions cut 5 bases from V and 2 bases from J, with 17 bases between. The CDR3 is 15 amino acids. CDR3 nucleotide sequence: TGCGCCAGCAGAGTAAGAACCTTGGGGCCCTACGAGCAGTACTTC. This encodes CASRVRTLGPYEQYF. Full variable domain (outside the CDR3, taken from reference TRBV5-1 and TRBJ2-7): KAGVTQTPRYLIKTRGQQVTLSCSPISGHRSVSWYQQTPGQGLQFLFEYFSETQRNKGNFPGRFSGRQFSNSRSEMNVSTLELGDSALYLCASRVRTLGPYEQYFGPGTRLTVT.

The chain couples TRBV6-2 or TRBV6-3 to TRBJ1-5; D is unclear. Germline V gene sequence: CDR1 MNHEY, CDR2 SVGEGT. This CDR3 comprises 15 residues. Trimming shortened V by 3 bases and J by 3 bases, and 12 bases separated the two germline ends. The CDR3 DNA sequence: TGTGCCAGCAGTTATTTACGAAAGATCAATCAGCCCCAGCATTTT. This codes for CASSYLRKINQPQHF.

The rearrangement uses TRBV15 and TRBJ1-6; 8 bases are a match to TRBD1. The germline V gene encodes CDR1 LNHNV and CDR2 YYDKDF (reference sequence). Trimming removed 3 bases from V and 9 bases from J; junction bases left unmatched: 4. The CDR3 consists of 14 residues. The CDR3 is CATSRDREGSPLHF. CDR3 DNA sequence: TGTGCCACCAGCAGGGACAGGGAAGGTTCACCCCTCCACTTT.

The chain recombines TRBV7-2 with TRBJ2-2, with D perhaps matching TRBD1 (6 bases). The V gene lost 6 bases and the J gene lost 6 bases, with 8 bases spanning the gap. Germline values: CDR1 SGHTA, CDR2 FQGNSA. This CDR3 has 12 amino acids. The CDR3: CASSNRAGELFF. The CDR3 DNA reads as TGTGCCAGCAGTAACAGGGCCGGGGAGCTGTTTTTT.

This clonotype was observed a few times. The V call is TRBV15, the J call TRBJ1-1; D is uncertain. This CDR3 region has 13 residues. Trimming removed 2 bases at V and 0 bases at J, with 4 bases between. Per germline, CDR1 LNHNV and CDR2 YYDKDF (reference sequence). This CDR3 reads CATSRQVNTEAFF. The CDR3 nucleotides read TGTGCCACCAGCAGACAGGTGAACACTGAAGCTTTCTTT.

This clonotype was seen once. The chain joins TRBV27 to TRBJ1-2, with D perhaps TRBD1 (6 bases). The CDR3 runs 12 residues. Trimming pared 6 bases from V and 8 bases from J, leaving 13 bases between. Germline CDR1 and CDR2: MNHEY and SMNVEV (reference sequence). In DNA, the CDR3 is TGTGCCAGCAGAGGCCTTCAGGGGGGCTACACCTTC. Protein: CASRGLQGGYTF.